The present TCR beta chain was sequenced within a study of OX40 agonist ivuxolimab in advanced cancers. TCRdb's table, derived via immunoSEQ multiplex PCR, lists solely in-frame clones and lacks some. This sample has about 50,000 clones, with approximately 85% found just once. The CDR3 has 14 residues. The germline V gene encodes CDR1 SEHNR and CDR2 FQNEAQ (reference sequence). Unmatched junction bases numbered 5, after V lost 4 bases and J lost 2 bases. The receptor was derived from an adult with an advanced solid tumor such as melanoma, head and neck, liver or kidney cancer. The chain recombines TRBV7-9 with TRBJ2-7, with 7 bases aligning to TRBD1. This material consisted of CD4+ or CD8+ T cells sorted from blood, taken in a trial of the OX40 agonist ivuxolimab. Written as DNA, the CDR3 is TGTGCCAGCAGCTCACCGGGACAGCCCTACGAGCAGTACTTC. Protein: CASSSPGQPYEQYF. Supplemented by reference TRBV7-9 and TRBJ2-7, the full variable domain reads DTGVSQNPRHKITKRGQNVTFRCDPISEHNRLYWYRQTLGQGPEFLTYFQNEAQLEKSRLLSDRFSAERPKGSFSTLEIQRTEQGDSAMYLCASSSPGQPYEQYFGPGTRLTVT.